Each of the 17 T cell receptor beta chains below was sequenced from the same sample in a study of blood T cell repertoires in COVID-19. Clones were sequenced by immunoSEQ multiplex PCR, and TCRdb holds only the in-frame ones, with some missing. The data contain approximately 99,000 clones, roughly 89% of them singletons. Specimen: peripheral blood. These receptors were collected from an older man with active or convalescent COVID-19.

In this sample, this clone turned up a few times. The chain carries TRBV7-9 and TRBJ2-7; the D gene is possibly TRBD1 (5 bases). V shed 5 bases and J shed 2 bases, with 13 bases lying between them. Germline CDR1 is SEHNR and CDR2 is FQNEAQ (reference sequence). The CDR3 sequence is 14 residues long. The chain's CDR3 is CASSPLGQAYEQYF. CDR3 nucleotides: TGTGCCAGCAGCCCCCTGGGGCAGGCCTACGAGCAGTACTTC.

The rearrangement uses TRBV5-1 and TRBJ2-5; the match to TRBD2 covers 10 bases. V dropped 6 bases and J dropped 5; count of bases not matched to a gene: 7. CDR1 SGHRS and CDR2 YFSETQ come from the germline V gene. The CDR3 spans 14 residues. The CDR3 bases are TGCGCCAGCAAGAGCGGGGGGGCCGGTGAGACCCAGTACTTC. Amino acid sequence: CASKSGGAGETQYF.

This sequence joins TRBV7-9 and TRBJ1-4, with D perhaps matching TRBD1 (6 bases). Trimming shortened V by 7 bases and J by 7 bases, and 13 bases separated the two germline ends. The CDR3 totals 13 residues. Per germline, CDR1 SEHNR and CDR2 FQNEAQ (reference sequence). The CDR3 DNA is TGTGCCAGCACCCCAGGGGCCGGTGAAAAACTGTTTTTT. Translation gives CASTPGAGEKLFF.

V usage is TRBV3-1 (or the pseudogene TRBV3-2) and J usage is TRBJ2-1, with TRBD2 matching 8 bases. V lost 1 base, J lost 8 bases, and 10 bases stayed unmatched. Germline loops: CDR1 LGHDT, CDR2 YNNKEL (reference sequence). CDR3 size: 16 residues. The CDR3 bases are TGTGCCAGCAGCCAAGTTTTCGCGGGGGGCCGGGATGAGCAGTTCTTC. It encodes CASSQVFAGGRDEQFF.

Comments on this clone: Other nucleotide sequences from this sample produce the same CDR3. V usage is TRBV6-2 or TRBV6-3 and J usage is TRBJ2-7; D is perhaps TRBD2 (5 bases). Between the trimmed V and J ends, which lost 5 bases and 0 bases, there was a span of 17 bases. The germline V gene has CDR1 MNHEY and CDR2 SVGEGT. The CDR3 extends over 16 amino acids. The CDR3 reads CASSPSRTLSSYEQYF. CDR3 bases: TGTGCCAGCAGTCCCTCCCGGACTCTTTCCTCCTACGAGCAGTACTTC.

This chain uses TRBV7-3 with TRBJ2-1; 11 bases line up with TRBD2. The CDR3 is 15 residues long. With V trimmed by 2 bases and J by 4 bases, 1 base remained unmatched. Germline CDR1 reads SGHTA; CDR2 reads FQGTGA. This CDR3 is CASSLGTSGYNEQFF. The CDR3 nucleotides read TGTGCCAGCAGCTTAGGGACTAGCGGTTACAATGAGCAGTTCTTC.

The chain has TRBV11-2 and TRBJ2-7, with 7 bases identical to TRBD2. Trimming took 5 bases from V and 5 from J; bases not matched to a gene: 9. The CDR3 length is 14 residues. Germline V gene data show CDR1 as SGHAT and CDR2 as FQNNGV. As DNA, the CDR3 is TGTGCCAGCAGCCCCCAGGGAGGGATCGACGAGCAGTACTTC. Translated, it gives CASSPQGGIDEQYF.

This chain connects TRBV3-1 (or the pseudogene TRBV3-2) to TRBJ2-1; 7 bases are shared with TRBD2. The CDR3 is 16 residues long. After removal of 2 bases from V and 4 bases from J, the junction contained 8 bases not matched to a gene. Germline assignment: CDR1 LGHDT and CDR2 YNNKEL (reference sequence). The CDR3 DNA follows: TGTGCCAGCAGCCAACTCTCTAGCGGTAGTTACAATGAGCAGTTCTTC. Translation gives CASSQLSSGSYNEQFF.

The chain has TRBV5-4 and TRBJ1-2; TRBD1 is a possible D gene (5 bases). The V end lost 0 bases, the J end lost 1 base, and 10 bases lay between the germline ends. Germline values: CDR1 SGHNT, CDR2 YYREEE (reference sequence). CDR3 length: 15 amino acids. The CDR3 coding sequence is TGTGCCAGCAGCTTGGAGGCAGGGATTAACTATGGCTACACCTTC. This translates into CASSLEAGINYGYTF.

This chain joins TRBV28 and TRBJ2-7; no clear D gene. The CDR3 spans 13 residues. Germline V gene data show CDR1 as MDHEN and CDR2 as SYDVKM. With 5 bases removed from V and 1 base from J, the gap between germline ends came to 9 bases. The CDR3 spells CASSPNMSYEQYF. CDR3 bases: TGTGCCAGCAGTCCAAACATGTCCTACGAGCAGTACTTC.

This clone was detected once. V and J are TRBV7-9 and TRBJ1-6, with a tentative D call TRBD1 (6 bases). Trimming took off 2 bases at V and 7 bases at J, with 9 bases between the two ends. The CDR3 spans 14 residues. Germline values: CDR1 SEHNR, CDR2 FQNEAQ (reference sequence). Here the CDR3 reads CASSLLGANSPLHF. Written as DNA, the CDR3 is TGTGCCAGCAGCTTATTGGGGGCCAATTCACCCCTCCACTTT.

The J gene is TRBJ1-2, the V gene TRBV29-1; D not resolved. V was clipped by 2 bases and J by 1 base, with 11 bases between them. Per germline, CDR1 SQVTM and CDR2 ANQGSEA. This CDR3 is built from 14 residues. This CDR3 reads CSVEKRGSNYGYTF. The CDR3 DNA follows: TGCAGCGTTGAAAAGCGTGGGAGTAACTATGGCTACACCTTC.

About this clone: The same CDR3 is also encoded by other DNA sequences in this sample. In DNA, the CDR3 is TGCGCCAGCAGCGTAGGGACAGGGGGAGAAAAACTGTTTTTT. It encodes CASSVGTGGEKLFF. This chain joins TRBV5-1 and TRBJ1-4, with 11 positions matching TRBD1. This CDR3 has 14 residues. Germline values: CDR1 SGHRS, CDR2 YFSETQ. The ends lost 4 bases at V and 8 bases at J; junction bases unmatched: 4.

J is TRBJ1-6 and V is TRBV15; 8 nucleotides match TRBD1. The CDR3 covers 14 residues. With 3 bases clipped from V and 5 bases from J, the junction kept 0 bases outside the gene matches. Per the germline V gene, CDR1 is LNHNV and CDR2 is YYDKDF (reference sequence). The CDR3 reads CATSRTGDNSPLHF. CDR3 nucleotide sequence: TGTGCCACCAGCAGGACAGGGGATAATTCACCCCTCCACTTT.

The rearrangement uses TRBV7-6 and TRBJ1-2, with 11 bases identical to TRBD1. CDR1 is SGHVS, CDR2 FNYEAQ, per germline. This CDR3 has 15 residues. V shed 1 base, J shed 7 bases, and the junction held 5 bases outside the gene matches. The CDR3 region is CASSLGTGGDGGYTF. CDR3 bases: TGTGCCAGCAGCTTAGGGACAGGGGGCGACGGTGGCTACACCTTC.

The chain is built from TRBV6-5 and TRBJ2-5; a weak D match, TRBD2 (6 bases). V lost 9 bases and J 2 bases, leaving 10 bases between the germline ends. The CDR3 has 12 amino acids. From germline, CDR1 is MNHEY and CDR2 SVGAGI. The CDR3 reads CASQRVQETQYF. The CDR3 nucleotides are TGTGCCAGTCAGCGGGTACAAGAGACCCAGTACTTC.

V is TRBV6-2 or TRBV6-3 and J is TRBJ2-7; the D gene is possibly TRBD1 (6 bases). The CDR3 is made up of 14 amino acids. Trimming removed 6 bases at V and 4 bases at J, with 16 bases between. The germline V gene encodes CDR1 MNHEY and CDR2 SVGEGT. CDR3 in amino acids: CASSRGQPGYEQYF. Here the CDR3 DNA reads TGTGCCAGCAGCAGAGGACAGCCCGGGTACGAGCAGTACTTC.